The 17 T cell receptor beta chains below come from one sample, sequenced in a study of spatial heterogeneity in lung cancer. MiXCR was run by TCRdb on the 5' RACE reads, yielding one entry per CDR3 protein. The sample records roughly 38,000 distinct CDR3 sequences, 3.1% being singletons. Time point denoted: sample taken at primary tumor resection. The sample was normal lung tissue next to the tumor, taken at surgery. The receptors originated from a male donor with early-stage non-small cell lung cancer.

In this sample, this clonotype turned up many times. The genes are TRBV18 and TRBJ1-6; D unresolved. The CDR3 is 13 residues long. Germline V gene data show CDR1 as KGHSH and CDR2 as LQKENI. V was cut by 0 bases and J by 13 bases, with 10 bases left in between. The CDR3 here is CASSPPGVRPLHF. The CDR3 DNA sequence: TGTGCCAGCTCACCACCGGGCGTCCGGCCCCTCCACTTT. The whole variable domain, remainder taken from reference TRBV18 and TRBJ1-6, is NAGVMQNPRHLVRRRGQEARLRCSPMKGHSHVYWYRQLPEEGLKFMVYLQKENIIDESGMPKERFSAEFPKEGPSILRIQQVVRGDSAAYFCASSPPGVRPLHFGNGTRLTVT.

The rearrangement uses TRBV5-1 and TRBJ2-5; 7 bases align to TRBD1. The trim removed 4 bases at V and 1 base at J, leaving 4 bases unmatched. The V gene's germline CDR1 is SGHRS and CDR2 YFSETQ. This CDR3 region has 14 residues. The CDR3 nucleotides are TGCGCCAGCAGCCCCGGGGACAGCCAAGAGACCCAGTACTTC. As protein: CASSPGDSQETQYF.

At least ten counts were recorded for this clonotype. The CDR3 loop reads CASSPSFSETQYF. Written as DNA, the CDR3 is TGTGCCAGCAGTCCTAGTTTTTCCGAGACCCAGTACTTC. The chain carries TRBV6-5 and TRBJ2-5; D is uncertain. Germline V CDR1 and CDR2: MNHEY, SVGAGI. This CDR3 is 13 amino acids long. Trimming took 5 bases from V and 5 from J, leaving 12 bases between them.

This clonotype was seen many times. The rearrangement joins TRBV12-3 or TRBV12-4 to TRBJ2-4; 9 bases align to TRBD2. With V trimmed by 9 bases and J by 0 bases, 6 bases remained unmatched. This CDR3 has 15 residues. CDR3 sequence (DNA): TGTGCCAGTTGTGAGCGGGGGGTAGCCAAAAACATTCAGTACTTC. Residues: CASCERGVAKNIQYF.

This clonotype was seen many times. As DNA, the CDR3 is TGCGCCAGCAGCTCAGGGACGGACACTAGCACAGATACGCAGTATTTT. This sequence encodes CASSSGTDTSTDTQYF. The rearrangement uses TRBV5-1 and TRBJ2-3; D might be TRBD1 or TRBD2, each matching 5 bases. The germline gives CDR1 SGHRS, CDR2 YFSETQ. The V gene lost 3 bases and the J gene lost 0 bases, with 14 bases spanning the gap. This CDR3 spans 16 amino acids. Full variable domain (outside the CDR3, taken from reference TRBV5-1 and TRBJ2-3): KAGVTQTPRYLIKTRGQQVTLSCSPISGHRSVSWYQQTPGQGLQFLFEYFSETQRNKGNFPGRFSGRQFSNSRSEMNVSTLELGDSALYLCASSSGTDTSTDTQYFGPGTRLTVL.

The rearrangement links TRBV7-2 to TRBJ1-6; D not certain. Trimming removed 5 bases at V and 8 bases at J, with 10 bases between. Germline CDR1 is SGHTA and CDR2 is FQGNSA. This CDR3 spans 13 amino acids. CDR3 in amino acids: CASSGVPDSPLHF. The CDR3 DNA sequence: TGTGCCAGCAGCGGAGTTCCGGATTCACCCCTCCACTTT.

Many counts were recorded for this clonotype. The gene calls are TRBV27 and TRBJ2-1; D is unclear. Trimming shortened V by 5 bases and J by 3 bases, and 8 bases separated the two germline ends. The CDR3 contains 13 residues. Germline lookup yields CDR1 MNHEY and CDR2 SMNVEV (reference sequence). CDR3 sequence (DNA): TGTGCCAGCAGTCGCCCGAACTACAATGAGCAGTTCTTC. This translates into CASSRPNYNEQFF.

This clonotype was counted at least ten times. The V gene is TRBV7-9, the J gene TRBJ2-7; weak D call: TRBD1 (6 bases). V was pared by 5 bases and J by 3 bases, with 14 bases between. The CDR3 runs 14 residues. Germline CDR1 and CDR2: SEHNR and FQNEAQ (reference sequence). CDR3 loop: CASSQRQAGYEQYF. In nucleotides, the CDR3 is TGTGCCAGCAGCCAAAGACAGGCTGGCTACGAGCAGTACTTC.

Many counts were recorded for this clonotype. The J gene is TRBJ1-3, the V gene TRBV2; 7 bases fit TRBD1. CDR1 and CDR2 from the germline V gene are SNHLY and FYNNEI. The CDR3 has 15 residues. The ends lost 3 bases at V and 2 bases at J; junction bases unmatched: 4. The CDR3 sequence: CASSDPTGAGNTIYF. CDR3 nucleotides: TGTGCCAGCAGTGACCCAACAGGGGCTGGAAACACCATATATTTT.

This clonotype was seen at least ten times. The J gene is TRBJ2-2, the V gene TRBV9; a possible D gene is TRBD2 (5 bases). Looked up from germline, CDR1 is SGDLS and CDR2 is YYNGEE. V was pared by 0 bases and J by 6 bases, with 6 bases between. The length of the CDR3 is 13 residues. CDR3 bases: TGTGCCAGCAGCGTAGCGGGGTCCGGGGAGCTGTTTTTT. Its protein is CASSVAGSGELFF.

This clonotype was picked up many times. This chain links TRBV5-5 with TRBJ2-5; no firm D call. CDR3 length: 15 amino acids. Trimming took off 4 bases at V and 6 bases at J, with 19 bases between the two ends. Germline-derived CDR1 and CDR2 are SGHKS and YYEKEE (reference sequence). This CDR3 reads CASSPPVDSWQTQYF. For the CDR3, the DNA is TGTGCCAGCAGCCCCCCGGTCGACTCCTGGCAGACCCAGTACTTC.

This clonotype was observed at least ten times. This sequence joins TRBV3-1 and TRBJ1-4; D not resolved. This CDR3 spans 14 amino acids. Trimming took off 1 base at V and 5 bases at J, with 8 bases between the two ends. CDR1 and CDR2 (germline): LGHDT, YNNKEL (reference sequence). Here the CDR3 reads CASSQVLKNEKLFF. The CDR3 nucleotides read TGTGCCAGCAGCCAAGTGTTAAAGAATGAAAAACTGTTTTTT.

This clonotype was seen many times. The rearrangement uses TRBV6-4 and TRBJ2-3; D remains ambiguous. The germline V gene encodes CDR1 MRHNA and CDR2 SNTAGT. This CDR3 is built from 13 residues. V was cut by 3 bases and J by 4 bases, with 8 bases left in between. This chain's CDR3 is CASSEKESDTQYF. The CDR3 DNA reads TGTGCCAGCAGTGAGAAGGAATCAGATACGCAGTATTTT.

This clonotype was picked up many times. The chain links TRBV2 to TRBJ2-2; perhaps TRBD2 as D (6 bases). Germline CDR1 is SNHLY and CDR2 is FYNNEI. This CDR3 spans 14 amino acids. V lost 6 bases to trimming and J lost 4 bases, with 12 bases between them. The CDR3 DNA follows: TGTGCCAGCAGGCGGGGTCCCCCCACCGGGGAGCTGTTTTTT. This translates into CASRRGPPTGELFF. The entire variable domain, with the rest obtained from reference TRBV2 and TRBJ2-2, is as follows: EPEVTQTPSHQVTQMGQEVILRCVPISNHLYFYWYRQILGQKVEFLVSFYNNEISEKSEIFDDQFSVERPDGSNFTLKIRSTKLEDSAMYFCASRRGPPTGELFFGEGSRLTVL.

This clonotype was seen repeatedly, ten times or more. The J gene is TRBJ2-5, the V gene TRBV12-3 or TRBV12-4; no firm D call. CDR3 length: 15 amino acids. V was pared by 1 base and J by 1 base, with 10 bases between. CDR3 in amino acids: CASSLGTTVQETQYF. In nucleotides, the CDR3 is TGTGCCAGCAGTTTAGGTACGACTGTCCAAGAGACCCAGTACTTC.

This clonotype has at least ten counts. J is TRBJ2-3 and V is TRBV7-9; 9 nucleotides line up with TRBD2. The germline CDR1 and CDR2 sequences are SEHNR and FQNEAQ (reference sequence). V was pared by 7 bases and J by 4 bases, with 12 bases of the junction left unmatched. The CDR3 is made up of 16 amino acids. The CDR3 sequence: CASTFMGSGSADTQYF. The DNA of the CDR3 is TGTGCCAGCACCTTTATGGGTAGCGGGAGTGCAGATACGCAGTATTTT.

This clonotype is labeled medium-sized (0.01 to 0.1%). This chain connects TRBV28 to TRBJ1-4; the D is unclear. V shed 6 bases and J shed 10 bases, with 21 bases lying between them. The germline V gene encodes CDR1 MDHEN and CDR2 SYDVKM. This CDR3 comprises 15 residues. CDR3 protein: CASSKGVPVIGKLFF. The CDR3 DNA follows: TGTGCCAGCAGCAAGGGAGTCCCGGTGATTGGAAAACTGTTTTTT.